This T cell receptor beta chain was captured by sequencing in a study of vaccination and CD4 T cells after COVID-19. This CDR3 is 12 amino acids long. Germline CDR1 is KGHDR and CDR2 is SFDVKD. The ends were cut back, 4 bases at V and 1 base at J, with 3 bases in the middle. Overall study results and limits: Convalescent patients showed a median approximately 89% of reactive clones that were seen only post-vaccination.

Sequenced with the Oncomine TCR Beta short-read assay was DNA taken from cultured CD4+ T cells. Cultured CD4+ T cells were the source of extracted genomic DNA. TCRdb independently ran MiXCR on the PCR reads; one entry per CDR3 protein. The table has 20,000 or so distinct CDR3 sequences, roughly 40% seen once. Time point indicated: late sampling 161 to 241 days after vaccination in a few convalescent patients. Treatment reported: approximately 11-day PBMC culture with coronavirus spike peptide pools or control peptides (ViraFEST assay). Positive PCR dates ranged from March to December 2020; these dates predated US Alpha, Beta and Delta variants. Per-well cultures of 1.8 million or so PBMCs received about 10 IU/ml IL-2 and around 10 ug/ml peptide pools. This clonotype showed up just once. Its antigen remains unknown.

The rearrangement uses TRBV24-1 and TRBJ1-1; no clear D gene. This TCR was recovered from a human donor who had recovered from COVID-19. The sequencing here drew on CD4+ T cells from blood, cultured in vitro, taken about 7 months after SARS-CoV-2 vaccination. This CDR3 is CATSDPNTEAFF. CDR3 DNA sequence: TGTGCCACCAGTGACCCGAACACTGAAGCTTTCTTT.